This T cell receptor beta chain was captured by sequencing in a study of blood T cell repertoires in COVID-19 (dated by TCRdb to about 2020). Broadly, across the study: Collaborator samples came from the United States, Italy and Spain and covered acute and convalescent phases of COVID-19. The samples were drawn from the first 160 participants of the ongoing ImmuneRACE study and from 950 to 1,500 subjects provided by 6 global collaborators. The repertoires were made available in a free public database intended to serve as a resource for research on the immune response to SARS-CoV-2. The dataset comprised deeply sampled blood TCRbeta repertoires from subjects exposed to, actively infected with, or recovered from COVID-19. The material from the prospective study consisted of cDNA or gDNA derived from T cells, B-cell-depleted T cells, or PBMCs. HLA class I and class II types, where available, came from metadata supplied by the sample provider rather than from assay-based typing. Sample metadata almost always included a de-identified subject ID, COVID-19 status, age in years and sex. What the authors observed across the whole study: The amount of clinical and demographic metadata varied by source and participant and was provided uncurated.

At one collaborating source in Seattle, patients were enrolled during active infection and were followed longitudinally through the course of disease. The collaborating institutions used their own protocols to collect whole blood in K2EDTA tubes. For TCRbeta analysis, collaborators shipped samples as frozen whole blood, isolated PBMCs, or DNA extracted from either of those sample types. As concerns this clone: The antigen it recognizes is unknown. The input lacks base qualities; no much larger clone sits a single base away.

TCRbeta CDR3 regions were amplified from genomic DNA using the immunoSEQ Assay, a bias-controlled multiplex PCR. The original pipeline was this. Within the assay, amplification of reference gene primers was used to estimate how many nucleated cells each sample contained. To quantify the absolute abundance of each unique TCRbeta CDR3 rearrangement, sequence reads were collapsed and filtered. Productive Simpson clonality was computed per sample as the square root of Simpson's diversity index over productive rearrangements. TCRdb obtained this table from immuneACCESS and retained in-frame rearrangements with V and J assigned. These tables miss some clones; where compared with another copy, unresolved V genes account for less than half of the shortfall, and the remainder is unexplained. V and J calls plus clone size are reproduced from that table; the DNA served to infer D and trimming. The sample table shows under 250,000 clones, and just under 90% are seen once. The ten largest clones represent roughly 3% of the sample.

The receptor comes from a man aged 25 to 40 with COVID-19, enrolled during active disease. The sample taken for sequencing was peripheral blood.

The CDR3 has the sequence CASNGGTSGYYEQYF. The DNA sequence is as follows: TGTGCCAGCAACGGCGGGACCTCGGGGTACTACGAGCAGTACTTC. The V and J segments used are TRBV7-9 and TRBJ2-7; TRBD2 could be the D gene, as 6 bases match. The germline V gene (reference sequence) provides CDR1 SEHNR and CDR2 FQNEAQ. The CDR3, cysteine through phenylalanine, is 15 amino acids long. The DNA shown is the 45-base CDR3, in frame from base 1. V and J are truncated by 7 bases and 3 bases respectively, leaving an intervening sequence of 19 bases.